The source of this T cell receptor (beta chain) is a study of OX40 agonist ivuxolimab in advanced cancers. Study-level results: Averaging showed that CD8+ T cells had more expanded clones than CD4+ did.

This table comes from immunoSEQ multiplex PCR, and its TCRdb copy is limited to in-frame clones, with some not included. The sample carries roughly 35,000 clones, about four fifths recorded once. The V gene end was trimmed by 7 bases and the J gene end by 7 bases; junction bases not matched to a gene: 9. The germline V gene encodes CDR1 SNHLY and CDR2 FYNNEI. This CDR3 is 13 amino acids long. Points on this clone: The antigen is undetermined.

The rearrangement links TRBV2 to TRBJ1-1; the match to TRBD1 covers 7 bases. The sample in question was CD4+ or CD8+ T cells sorted from blood, obtained in a trial of the OX40 agonist ivuxolimab. The sequence was obtained from an adult with an advanced solid tumor such as melanoma, head and neck, liver or kidney cancer. Here the CDR3 DNA reads TGTGCCAGCACTTCGCAGGGGGGGAATGAAGCTTTCTTT. Protein: CASTSQGGNEAFF. Full variable domain (remainder filled in from reference TRBV2 and TRBJ1-1): EPEVTQTPSHQVTQMGQEVILRCVPISNHLYFYWYRQILGQKVEFLVSFYNNEISEKSEIFDDQFSVERPDGSNFTLKIRSTKLEDSAMYFCASTSQGGNEAFFGQGTRLTVV.